The T cell receptor beta chain under discussion was sequenced for a study of blood T cell repertoires in COVID-19. The germline gives CDR1 KGHDR, CDR2 SFDVKD. The CDR3 length is 16 residues. Trimming removed 4 bases from V and 3 bases from J; junction bases left unmatched: 8. Methods used by the authors: Reference gene primer amplification gave estimated nucleated cell counts. Profiling relied on immunoSEQ multiplex PCR, and the TCRdb table lists in-frame clones only, not all of them. That table furnishes V, J and clone size, whereas the DNA furnished D and trimming. The table has just over 25,000 clones, 90% seen once.

This chain links TRBV24-1 with TRBJ2-1, with 7 bases lining up with TRBD2. The TCR sequence derives from a man in his 70s with acute or convalescent COVID-19. The sequenced sample was peripheral blood. CDR3 region: CATSDPAGEFYNEQFF. In DNA, the CDR3 is TGTGCCACCAGTGACCCCGCGGGGGAATTCTACAATGAGCAGTTCTTC.